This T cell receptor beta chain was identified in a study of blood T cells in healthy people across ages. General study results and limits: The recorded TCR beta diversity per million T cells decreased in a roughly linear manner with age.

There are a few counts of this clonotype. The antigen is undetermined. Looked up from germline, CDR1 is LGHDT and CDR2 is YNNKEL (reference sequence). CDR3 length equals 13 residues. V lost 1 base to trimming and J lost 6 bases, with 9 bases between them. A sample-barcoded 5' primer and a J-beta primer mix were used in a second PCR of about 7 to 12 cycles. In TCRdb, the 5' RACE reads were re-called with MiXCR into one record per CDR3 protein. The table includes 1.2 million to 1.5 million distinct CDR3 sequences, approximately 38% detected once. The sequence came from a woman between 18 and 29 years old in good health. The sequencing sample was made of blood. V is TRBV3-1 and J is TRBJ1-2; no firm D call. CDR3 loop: CASSQVAGDGYTF. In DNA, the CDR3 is TGTGCCAGCAGCCAAGTAGCGGGAGATGGCTACACCTTC.